This entry is about one TCR beta chain. Its antigen is as yet unknown. The sample belongs to a study of T cell responses to AZD1222 COVID-19 vaccine. Study summary: Combined were second doses at about 4 or about 12 weeks. General observations from the study: In the spike-specific TCR repertoire, nearly half reportedly target unmutated variant regions. Possibly, clonal diversity was underestimated; donors were largely white British and included more females.

Looked up from germline, CDR1 is KGHSH and CDR2 is LQKENI. CDR3 size: 15 residues. After removal of 2 bases from V and 4 bases from J, the junction contained 4 bases not matched to a gene. Clones were read by immunoSEQ multiplex PCR, and TCRdb kept only the in-frame ones, dropping some. The sample shows about 93,000 clones, roughly 88% of them seen only once. This receptor was identified in an adult in good health. The chain has TRBV18 and TRBJ2-1; TRBD1 matches 8 bases. The material sequenced was peripheral blood, taken on day 0 of AZD1222 vaccination. The CDR3 loop is CASSPVQGAYNEQFF. Written as DNA, the CDR3 is TGTGCCAGCTCACCAGTCCAGGGGGCATACAATGAGCAGTTCTTC.